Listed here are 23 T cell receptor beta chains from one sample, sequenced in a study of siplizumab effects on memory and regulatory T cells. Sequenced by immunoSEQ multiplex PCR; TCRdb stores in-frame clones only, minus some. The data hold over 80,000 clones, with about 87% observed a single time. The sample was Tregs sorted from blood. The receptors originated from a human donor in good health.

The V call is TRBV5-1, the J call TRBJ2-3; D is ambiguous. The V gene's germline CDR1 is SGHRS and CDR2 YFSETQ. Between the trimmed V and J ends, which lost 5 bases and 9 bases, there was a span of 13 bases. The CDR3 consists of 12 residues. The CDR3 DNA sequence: TGCGCCAGCAGAGTCTTAGAAGGGACGCAGTATTTT. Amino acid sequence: CASRVLEGTQYF.

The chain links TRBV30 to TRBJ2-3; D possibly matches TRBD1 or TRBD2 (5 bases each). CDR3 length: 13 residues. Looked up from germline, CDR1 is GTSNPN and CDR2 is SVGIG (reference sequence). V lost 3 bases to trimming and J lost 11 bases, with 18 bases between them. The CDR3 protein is CAWRTPGTQMQYF. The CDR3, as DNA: TGTGCCTGGAGGACGCCCGGGACCCAAATGCAGTATTTT.

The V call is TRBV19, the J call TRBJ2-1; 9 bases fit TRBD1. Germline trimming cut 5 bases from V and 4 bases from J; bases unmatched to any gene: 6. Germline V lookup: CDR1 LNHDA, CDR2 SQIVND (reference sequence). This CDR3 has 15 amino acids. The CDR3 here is CASSQGTGLYNEQFF. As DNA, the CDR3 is TGTGCCAGTAGTCAAGGGACAGGGTTGTACAATGAGCAGTTCTTC.

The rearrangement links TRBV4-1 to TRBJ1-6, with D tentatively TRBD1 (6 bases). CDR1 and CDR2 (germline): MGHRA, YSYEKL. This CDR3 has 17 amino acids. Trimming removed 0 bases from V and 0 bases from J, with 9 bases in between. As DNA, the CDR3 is TGCGCCAGCAGCCAAGATGGGGGGCGCTCCTATAATTCACCCCTCCACTTT. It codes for CASSQDGGRSYNSPLHF.

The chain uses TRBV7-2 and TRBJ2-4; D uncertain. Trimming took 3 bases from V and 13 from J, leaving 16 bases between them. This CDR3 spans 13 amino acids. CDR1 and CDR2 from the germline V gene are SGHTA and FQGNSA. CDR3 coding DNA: TGTGCCAGCAGCTTCGGATCTCCGTTGGGACAGTACTTC. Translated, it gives CASSFGSPLGQYF.

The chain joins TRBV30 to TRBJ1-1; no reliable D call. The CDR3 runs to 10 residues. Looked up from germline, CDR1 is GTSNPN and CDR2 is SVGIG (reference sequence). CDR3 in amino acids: CQVGNTEAFF. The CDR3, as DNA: TGTCAGGTCGGAAACACTGAAGCTTTCTTT.

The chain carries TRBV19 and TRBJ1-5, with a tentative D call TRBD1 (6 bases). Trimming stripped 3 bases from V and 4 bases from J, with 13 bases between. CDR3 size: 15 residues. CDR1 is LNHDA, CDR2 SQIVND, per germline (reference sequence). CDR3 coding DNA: TGTGCCAGTAGTATGGGGGCAGGCTTTAATCAGCCCCAGCATTTT. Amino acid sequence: CASSMGAGFNQPQHF.

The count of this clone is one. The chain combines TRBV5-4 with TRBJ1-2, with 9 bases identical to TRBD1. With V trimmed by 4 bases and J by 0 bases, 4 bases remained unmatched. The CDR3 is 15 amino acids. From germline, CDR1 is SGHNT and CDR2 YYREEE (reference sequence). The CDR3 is CASSIGQGPNYGYTF. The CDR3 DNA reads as TGTGCCAGCAGCATCGGACAGGGGCCTAACTATGGCTACACCTTC.

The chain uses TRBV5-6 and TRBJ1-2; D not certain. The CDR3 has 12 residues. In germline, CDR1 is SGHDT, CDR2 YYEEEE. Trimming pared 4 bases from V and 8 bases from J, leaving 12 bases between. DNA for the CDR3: TGTGCCAGCAGCCCCCTGGGCGGAGGCTACACCTTC. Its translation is CASSPLGGGYTF.

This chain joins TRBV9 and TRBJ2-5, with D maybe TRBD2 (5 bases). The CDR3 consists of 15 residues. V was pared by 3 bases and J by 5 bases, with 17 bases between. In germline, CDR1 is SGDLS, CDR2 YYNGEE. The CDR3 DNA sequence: TGTGCCAGCAGCGCCTTCCCCACTAGTTACGAGACCCAGTACTTC. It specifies CASSAFPTSYETQYF.

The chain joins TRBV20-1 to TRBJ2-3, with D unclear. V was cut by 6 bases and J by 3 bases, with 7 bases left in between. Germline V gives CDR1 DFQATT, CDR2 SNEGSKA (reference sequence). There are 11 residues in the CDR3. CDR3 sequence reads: CSAIITDTQYF. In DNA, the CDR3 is TGCAGTGCCATTATAACAGATACGCAGTATTTT.

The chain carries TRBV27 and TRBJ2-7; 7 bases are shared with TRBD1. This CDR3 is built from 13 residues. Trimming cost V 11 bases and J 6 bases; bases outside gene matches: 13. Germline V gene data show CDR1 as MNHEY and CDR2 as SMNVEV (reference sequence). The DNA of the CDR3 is TGTGCCGTCCGCCGGCAGGGGGTGGGCGAGCAGTACTTC. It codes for CAVRRQGVGEQYF.

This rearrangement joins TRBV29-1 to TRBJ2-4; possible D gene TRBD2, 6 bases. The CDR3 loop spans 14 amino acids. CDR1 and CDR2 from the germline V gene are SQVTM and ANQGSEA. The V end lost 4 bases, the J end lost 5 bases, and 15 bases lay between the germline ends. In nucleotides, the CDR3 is TGCAGCGTTGGAGTGCGGGGAGTCCAAAACATTCAGTACTTC. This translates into CSVGVRGVQNIQYF.

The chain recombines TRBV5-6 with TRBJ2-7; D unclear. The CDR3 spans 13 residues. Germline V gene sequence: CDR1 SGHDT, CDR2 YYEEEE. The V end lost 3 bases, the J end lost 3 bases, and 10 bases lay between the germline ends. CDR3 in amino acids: CASSWATIYEQYF. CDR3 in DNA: TGTGCCAGCAGCTGGGCCACCATCTACGAGCAGTACTTC.

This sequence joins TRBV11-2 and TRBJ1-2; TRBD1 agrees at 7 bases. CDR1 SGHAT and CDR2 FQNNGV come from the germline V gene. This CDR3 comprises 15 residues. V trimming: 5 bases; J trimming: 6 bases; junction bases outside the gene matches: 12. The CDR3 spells CASSQRQNRGNGYTF. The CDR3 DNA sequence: TGTGCCAGCAGCCAAAGGCAGAACAGGGGTAATGGCTACACCTTC. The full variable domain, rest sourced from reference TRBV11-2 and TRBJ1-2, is EAGVAQSPRYKIIEKRQSVAFWCNPISGHATLYWYQQILGQGPKLLIQFQNNGVVDDSQLPKDRFSAERLKGVDSTLKIQPAKLEDSAVYLCASSQRQNRGNGYTFGSGTRLTVV.

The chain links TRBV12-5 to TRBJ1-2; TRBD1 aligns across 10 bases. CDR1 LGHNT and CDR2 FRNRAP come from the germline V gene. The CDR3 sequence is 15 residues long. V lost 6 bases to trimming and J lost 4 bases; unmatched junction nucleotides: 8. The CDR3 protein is CASGSGTGAGYGYTF. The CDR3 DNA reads TGTGCTAGTGGATCCGGGACAGGGGCAGGCTATGGCTACACCTTC.

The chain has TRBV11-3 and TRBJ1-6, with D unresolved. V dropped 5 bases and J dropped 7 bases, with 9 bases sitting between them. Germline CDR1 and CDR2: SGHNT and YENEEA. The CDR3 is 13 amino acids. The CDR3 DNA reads TGTGCCAGCAGCAAAGAGGAGAATTCACCCCTCCACTTT. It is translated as CASSKEENSPLHF.

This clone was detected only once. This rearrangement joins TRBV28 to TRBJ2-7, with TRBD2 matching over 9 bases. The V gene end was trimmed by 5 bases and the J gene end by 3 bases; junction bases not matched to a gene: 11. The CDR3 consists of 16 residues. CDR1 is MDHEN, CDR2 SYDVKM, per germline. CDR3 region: CASSQTIAGAFYEQYF. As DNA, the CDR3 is TGTGCCAGCAGTCAAACTATAGCGGGGGCCTTCTACGAGCAGTACTTC.

CDR3: CASSSIVGNEQFF. CDR3 nucleotides: TGTGCCAGCAGTTCGATCGTAGGCAATGAGCAGTTCTTC. This chain links TRBV7-7 with TRBJ2-1; no clear D gene. There are 13 residues in the CDR3. Germline-derived CDR1 and CDR2 are SSHAT and FNYEAQ (reference sequence). V was clipped by 6 bases and J by 6 bases, with 12 bases between them.

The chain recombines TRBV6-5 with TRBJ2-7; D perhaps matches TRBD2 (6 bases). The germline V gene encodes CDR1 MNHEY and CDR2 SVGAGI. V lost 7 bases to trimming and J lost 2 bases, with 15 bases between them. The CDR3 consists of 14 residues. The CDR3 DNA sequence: TGTGCCAGCAACCACAAGGAGGGAACCTACGAGCAGTACTTC. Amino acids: CASNHKEGTYEQYF.

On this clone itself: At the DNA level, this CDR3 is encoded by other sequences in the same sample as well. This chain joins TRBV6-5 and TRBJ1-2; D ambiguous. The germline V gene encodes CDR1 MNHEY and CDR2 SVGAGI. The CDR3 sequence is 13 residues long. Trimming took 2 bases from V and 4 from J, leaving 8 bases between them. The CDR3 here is CASSYRSSYGYTF. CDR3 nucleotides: TGTGCCAGCAGTTACAGGTCCTCCTATGGCTACACCTTC.

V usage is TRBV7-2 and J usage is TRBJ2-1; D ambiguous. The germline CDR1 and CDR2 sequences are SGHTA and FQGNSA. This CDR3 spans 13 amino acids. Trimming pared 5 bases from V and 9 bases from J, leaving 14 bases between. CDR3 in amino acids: CASSSRRVSEQFF. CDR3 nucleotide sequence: TGTGCCAGCAGCAGTCGACGTGTTTCTGAGCAGTTCTTC. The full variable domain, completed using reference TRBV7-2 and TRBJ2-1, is GAGVSQSPSNKVTEKGKDVELRCDPISGHTALYWYRQSLGQGLEFLIYFQGNSAPDKSGLPSDRFSAERTGGSVSTLTIQRTQQEDSAVYLCASSSRRVSEQFFGPGTRLTVL.

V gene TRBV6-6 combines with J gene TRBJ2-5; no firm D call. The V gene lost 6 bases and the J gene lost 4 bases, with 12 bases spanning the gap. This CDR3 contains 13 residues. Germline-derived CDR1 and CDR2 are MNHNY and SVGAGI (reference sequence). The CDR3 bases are TGTGCCAGCAGCCGCGCGCTGGGAGAGACCCAGTACTTC. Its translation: CASSRALGETQYF.